The 15 T cell receptor beta chains given below trace back to one sample, sequenced in a study of control samples from healthy donors and cancer patients. Clones were read by immunoSEQ multiplex PCR, and TCRdb kept only the in-frame ones, dropping some. The sample has 85,000 to 100,000 clones, more than 80% seen once. Specimen: blood. The receptors were sampled from a man between 18 and 29 years old in good health.

The rearrangement links TRBV6-5 to TRBJ1-1, with no clear D. The CDR3 covers 16 residues. CDR1 is MNHEY, CDR2 SVGAGI, per germline. The germline V and J ends were trimmed by 2 bases and 0 bases, with 13 bases remaining between them. The CDR3 loop reads CASSYAAEIMNTEAFF. CDR3 in DNA: TGTGCCAGCAGTTACGCGGCGGAGATAATGAACACTGAAGCTTTCTTT.

The V gene is TRBV27, the J gene TRBJ2-3; D is unclear. Germline CDR1 and CDR2: MNHEY and SMNVEV (reference sequence). CDR3 length equals 12 residues. Between the trimmed V and J ends, which lost 5 bases and 2 bases, there was a span of 5 bases. CDR3 DNA: TGTGCCAGCAGTCAAAACACAGATACGCAGTATTTT. Encoded protein: CASSQNTDTQYF.

The rearrangement joins TRBV4-1 to TRBJ1-6; a weak D match, TRBD1 (5 bases). There are 16 residues in the CDR3. Germline-derived CDR1 and CDR2 are MGHRA and YSYEKL. Trimming shortened V by 1 base and J by 8 bases, and 15 bases separated the two germline ends. CDR3 DNA: TGCGCCAGCAGCCAAGTACGGGGGGATGCCGATTCACCCCTCCACTTT. Protein product: CASSQVRGDADSPLHF.

V is TRBV15 and J is TRBJ1-5; D uncertain. Germline V gene lookup returns CDR1 LNHNV and CDR2 YYDKDF (reference sequence). Deletions cut 7 bases from V and 4 bases from J, with 11 bases between. There are 13 residues in the CDR3. As DNA, the CDR3 is TGTGCCACCAACATGGCGGTAAATCAGCCCCAGCATTTT. It codes for CATNMAVNQPQHF.

As DNA, the CDR3 is TGTGCCAGCTCGGACAGGGTAGACGGCTACACCTTC. This translates into CASSDRVDGYTF. The chain carries TRBV12-3 or TRBV12-4 and TRBJ1-2, with 8 bases lining up with TRBD1. V was clipped by 8 bases and J by 8 bases; unmatched bases: 7. The CDR3 runs 12 residues.

V and J are TRBV7-9 and TRBJ1-3, with D uncertain. This CDR3 is built from 15 residues. V lost 5 bases and J 3 bases, leaving 14 bases between the germline ends. Per the germline V gene, CDR1 is SEHNR and CDR2 is FQNEAQ (reference sequence). This CDR3 is CASSPFNIIGNTIYF. The CDR3 DNA is TGTGCCAGCAGCCCCTTTAATATCATTGGAAACACCATATATTTT.

This clone has a single count. This chain links TRBV5-4 with TRBJ1-1, with a weak D call TRBD1 (6 bases). Per germline, CDR1 SGHNT and CDR2 YYREEE (reference sequence). V was clipped by 5 bases and J by 1 base, with 12 bases between them. This CDR3 has 14 residues. DNA for the CDR3: TGTGCCAGCAGAAACAGGGAGGGGAACACTGAAGCTTTCTTT. Amino acid sequence: CASRNREGNTEAFF.

The chain employs TRBV7-9 and TRBJ2-1; possibly TRBD2 for D (7 bases). The CDR3 is 15 residues long. Germline CDR1 is SEHNR and CDR2 is FQNEAQ (reference sequence). Deletions cut 6 bases from V and 8 bases from J, with 20 bases between. The CDR3 loop is CASSYLAGGADEQFF. Written as DNA, the CDR3 is TGTGCCAGCAGTTATCTAGCTGGGGGGGCCGATGAGCAGTTCTTC.

The chain links TRBV4-1 to TRBJ1-5; weak D call: TRBD1 (5 bases). Trimming cost V 0 bases and J 5 bases, with 14 bases left between them. This CDR3 comprises 16 residues. The germline CDR1 and CDR2 sequences are MGHRA and YSYEKL. The CDR3 region has the DNA TGCGCCAGCAGCCAAGAGTTTGGGGGACTCCATCAGCCCCAGCATTTT. This encodes CASSQEFGGLHQPQHF.

The gene calls are TRBV10-1 and TRBJ2-7; D remains ambiguous. The CDR3 is made up of 14 amino acids. The V gene lost 6 bases and the J gene lost 0 bases, with 12 bases spanning the gap. Looked up from germline, CDR1 is WNHNN and CDR2 is SYGVQD (reference sequence). The CDR3 coding sequence is TGCGCCAGCAGCCGACAAATGAGCTCCTACGAGCAGTACTTC. This translates into CASSRQMSSYEQYF.

The rearrangement links TRBV12-3 or TRBV12-4 to TRBJ1-6; D is unresolved. Trimming removed 3 bases from V and 10 bases from J, with 7 bases in between. The CDR3 spans 12 residues. The CDR3 DNA is TGTGCCAGCAGTTTGGGAAACTCACCCCTCCACTTT. It specifies CASSLGNSPLHF.

The chain combines TRBV28 with TRBJ1-6, with unresolved D. In germline, CDR1 is MDHEN, CDR2 SYDVKM. The CDR3 is made up of 13 amino acids. V was clipped by 6 bases and J by 5 bases, with 8 bases between them. Here the CDR3 DNA reads TGTGCCAGCAGATGGGCAGATAATTCACCCCTCCACTTT. Amino acids: CASRWADNSPLHF.

The chain employs TRBV19 and TRBJ1-2, with D unclear. This CDR3 comprises 13 residues. Trimming removed 10 bases at V and 2 bases at J, with 14 bases between. Germline CDR1 LNHDA, CDR2 SQIVND (reference sequence). As DNA, the CDR3 is TGTGCCACTTCCCCGGTGGCCAACTATGGCTACACCTTC. It specifies CATSPVANYGYTF.

This rearrangement joins TRBV4-1 to TRBJ1-4; possible D gene TRBD1, 6 bases. Looked up from germline, CDR1 is MGHRA and CDR2 is YSYEKL. Trimming pared 0 bases from V and 3 bases from J, leaving 11 bases between. This CDR3 is 16 amino acids long. The DNA of the CDR3 is TGCGCCAGCAGCCAAGAGCGGGGGGCGGCTAATGAAAAACTGTTTTTT. Protein product: CASSQERGAANEKLFF.

J is TRBJ2-1 and V is TRBV7-9; TRBD1 matches at 7 bases. In germline, CDR1 is SEHNR, CDR2 FQNEAQ (reference sequence). CDR3 length: 14 residues. Trimming took 5 bases from V and 7 from J; bases not matched to a gene: 8. The DNA of the CDR3 is TGTGCCAGCAGCACGTACAGGGGCTTGAATGAGCAGTTCTTC. This translates into CASSTYRGLNEQFF.